A selection of T cell receptor beta chains follows, all from one sample in a study of cytomegalovirus exposure and HLA in healthy donors. Libraries were prepared by immunoSEQ multiplex PCR; TCRdb keeps only in-frame clonotypes and omits some of them. Here the sample spans some 180,000 clones, roughly three quarters being singletons. Sequenced input: PBMCs. These TCRs come from a woman in her twenties or thirties in good health and CMV-seropositive. Both conserved end residues are part of each CDR3. Fields, in order: CDR3 protein, CDR3 DNA, V gene, D gene, J gene, clone size. The D gene is left open where the match is weak. The listing skips clone size in some rows; elsewhere it reads once, few, many or a size class.

CDR3aa: CATTRGATGELFF; CDR3nt: TGTGCCACCACGCGGGGGGCCACCGGGGAGCTGTTTTTT; v_gene: TRBV6-5; d_gene: TRBD2; j_gene: TRBJ2-2; abundance: few
CDR3aa: CASSPWGRAFNEKLFF; CDR3nt: TGCGCCAGCAGCCCGTGGGGCAGGGCCTTTAATGAAAAACTGTTTTTT; v_gene: TRBV5-1; d_gene: NA; j_gene: TRBJ1-4; abundance: once
CDR3aa: CASSLFPGQGAMRTGELFF; CDR3nt: TGCGCCAGCAGCCTGTTTCCGGGACAGGGCGCTATGAGGACCGGGGAGCTGTTTTTT; v_gene: TRBV4-1; d_gene: TRBD1; j_gene: TRBJ2-2; abundance: NA
CDR3aa: CASGGRGAEAFF; CDR3nt: TGTGCCAGCGGAGGTCGCGGGGCTGAAGCTTTCTTT; v_gene: TRBV11-3; d_gene: NA; j_gene: TRBJ1-1; abundance: few
CDR3aa: CASSEPWTGYNEQFF; CDR3nt: TGTGCCAGCAGTGAACCCTGGACAGGTTACAATGAGCAGTTCTTC; v_gene: TRBV6-1; d_gene: TRBD1; j_gene: TRBJ2-1; abundance: NA
CDR3aa: CASSETGVNEQFF; CDR3nt: TGTGCCAGCAGCGAGACAGGGGTGAATGAGCAGTTCTTC; v_gene: TRBV9; d_gene: TRBD1; j_gene: TRBJ2-1; abundance: NA
CDR3aa: CAWSRDFYEQYF; CDR3nt: TGTGCCTGGAGTCGGGACTTCTACGAGCAGTACTTC; v_gene: TRBV30; d_gene: NA; j_gene: TRBJ2-7; abundance: NA
CDR3aa: CASGGAVYERYF; CDR3nt: TGTGCCAGCGGGGGGGCGGTGTACGAGCGGTACTTC; v_gene: TRBV27; d_gene: NA; j_gene: TRBJ2-7; abundance: NA
CDR3aa: CASSEKRRNGYTF; CDR3nt: TGTGCCAGCAGCGAGAAGCGGAGGAATGGCTACACCTTC; v_gene: TRBV25-1; d_gene: NA; j_gene: TRBJ1-2; abundance: NA
CDR3aa: CSGEGAYNEQFF; CDR3nt: TGCAGCGGCGAGGGGGCCTACAATGAGCAGTTCTTC; v_gene: TRBV29-1; d_gene: NA; j_gene: TRBJ2-1; abundance: NA
CDR3aa: CASSLWGRGVTDTQYF; CDR3nt: TGCGCCAGCAGCCTGTGGGGGCGGGGGGTCACAGATACGCAGTATTTT; v_gene: TRBV4-3; d_gene: TRBD2; j_gene: TRBJ2-3; abundance: NA
CDR3aa: CASSDPGYEQYF; CDR3nt: TGCGCCAGCAGTGACCCAGGATACGAGCAGTACTTC; v_gene: TRBV10-2; d_gene: NA; j_gene: TRBJ2-7; abundance: few
CDR3aa: CASSFFGQGKAFF; CDR3nt: TGTGCCAGCAGTTTTTTCGGACAGGGGAAAGCTTTCTTT; v_gene: TRBV28; d_gene: TRBD1; j_gene: TRBJ1-1; abundance: NA
CDR3aa: CASSGNANEQYF; CDR3nt: TGTGCCAGCAGCGGAAACGCGAACGAGCAGTACTTC; v_gene: TRBV9; d_gene: NA; j_gene: TRBJ2-7; abundance: NA
CDR3aa: CASSQGTRGSDTQYF; CDR3nt: TGCGCCAGCAGCCAAGGGACTAGAGGTTCAGATACGCAGTATTTT; v_gene: TRBV4-3; d_gene: TRBD2; j_gene: TRBJ2-3; abundance: NA
CDR3aa: CATLTGTENTEAFF; CDR3nt: TGTGCCACCCTAACCGGGACAGAAAACACTGAAGCTTTCTTT; v_gene: TRBV10-3; d_gene: TRBD1; j_gene: TRBJ1-1; abundance: once
CDR3aa: CASTAGSGTGELFF; CDR3nt: TGTGCCAGCACCGCGGGGTCGGGGACCGGGGAGCTGTTTTTT; v_gene: TRBV6-5; d_gene: NA; j_gene: TRBJ2-2; abundance: NA
CDR3aa: CASSLEGILANYGYTF; CDR3nt: TGTGCCAGCAGCTTAGAGGGGATCCTGGCTAACTATGGCTACACCTTC; v_gene: TRBV7-9; d_gene: NA; j_gene: TRBJ1-2; abundance: once
CDR3aa: CASSSPGQGAGVEKLFF; CDR3nt: TGTGCCAGCAGTTCTCCGGGACAGGGGGCAGGAGTTGAAAAACTGTTTTTT; v_gene: TRBV28; d_gene: TRBD1; j_gene: TRBJ1-4; abundance: NA
CDR3aa: CASSAMRDGHYGYTF; CDR3nt: TGTGCCAGCAGCGCCATGAGGGATGGGCACTATGGCTACACCTTC; v_gene: TRBV11-2; d_gene: NA; j_gene: TRBJ1-2; abundance: NA
CDR3aa: CASSLGNRAGNTIYF; CDR3nt: TGTGCCAGCAGCTTAGGGAACAGGGCTGGAAACACCATATATTTT; v_gene: TRBV7-2; d_gene: NA; j_gene: TRBJ1-3; abundance: NA
CDR3aa: CASRLIAFETYEQYF; CDR3nt: TGTGCCAGCAGACTGATTGCTTTCGAAACCTACGAGCAGTACTTC; v_gene: TRBV5-5; d_gene: NA; j_gene: TRBJ2-7; abundance: NA
CDR3aa: CASSSLYGYTF; CDR3nt: TGTGCCAGCAGCTCCCTCTATGGCTACACCTTC; v_gene: TRBV13; d_gene: NA; j_gene: TRBJ1-2; abundance: NA
CDR3aa: CATRRQILGEKLFF; CDR3nt: TGTGCCACCCGACGACAGATTCTGGGTGAAAAACTGTTTTTT; v_gene: TRBV28; d_gene: NA; j_gene: TRBJ1-4; abundance: NA
CDR3aa: CASSYSTPAGNYGYTF; CDR3nt: TGTGCCAGCAGTTACTCGACCCCGGCGGGTAACTATGGCTACACCTTC; v_gene: TRBV6-5; d_gene: NA; j_gene: TRBJ1-2; abundance: NA
CDR3aa: CSDSLYGYTF; CDR3nt: TGCAGCGACAGCCTCTATGGCTACACCTTC; v_gene: TRBV29-1; d_gene: NA; j_gene: TRBJ1-2; abundance: NA
CDR3aa: CASSQDVASESEEQYF; CDR3nt: TGCGCCAGCAGCCAAGATGTGGCTAGCGAGTCTGAAGAGCAGTACTTC; v_gene: TRBV4-1; d_gene: NA; j_gene: TRBJ2-7; abundance: NA
CDR3aa: CSVGGPGGSYNEQFF; CDR3nt: TGCAGCGTAGGGGGTCCGGGGGGCTCCTACAATGAGCAGTTCTTC; v_gene: TRBV29-1; d_gene: NA; j_gene: TRBJ2-1; abundance: few
CDR3aa: CASSQDRTRQGSGEQFF; CDR3nt: TGCGCCAGCAGCCAAGACCGGACTAGGCAGGGGTCGGGTGAGCAGTTCTTC; v_gene: TRBV4-3; d_gene: NA; j_gene: TRBJ2-1; abundance: few
CDR3aa: CASRAGGQGTGELFF; CDR3nt: TGTGCCAGCAGGGCGGGGGGGCAGGGCACCGGGGAGCTGTTTTTT; v_gene: TRBV2; d_gene: TRBD2; j_gene: TRBJ2-2; abundance: NA
CDR3aa: CASSLDRVGTGLYEQYF; CDR3nt: TGTGCCAGCAGCTTAGATCGGGTGGGGACAGGTCTATACGAGCAGTACTTC; v_gene: TRBV11-3; d_gene: TRBD1; j_gene: TRBJ2-7; abundance: NA
CDR3aa: CASSPFGQGGSPLHF; CDR3nt: TGTGCCAGCAGCCCGTTTGGACAGGGAGGTTCACCCCTCCACTTT; v_gene: TRBV7-2; d_gene: TRBD1; j_gene: TRBJ1-6; abundance: NA
CDR3aa: CASSLDSRGNTIYF; CDR3nt: TGTGCCAGCAGCCTGGACAGTAGAGGAAACACCATATATTTT; v_gene: TRBV7-6; d_gene: NA; j_gene: TRBJ1-3; abundance: NA
CDR3aa: CATSSLAAGLAKNIQYF; CDR3nt: TGTGCCACCAGCAGTCTTGCGGCAGGACTAGCCAAAAACATTCAGTACTTC; v_gene: TRBV15; d_gene: NA; j_gene: TRBJ2-4; abundance: once
CDR3aa: CASRDIAGRPDTQYF; CDR3nt: TGTGCCAGTAGGGACATAGCGGGGCGTCCAGATACGCAGTATTTT; v_gene: TRBV19; d_gene: TRBD2; j_gene: TRBJ2-3; abundance: once
CDR3aa: CASSNSGNAYNEQFF; CDR3nt: TGTGCCAGCAGCAATTCCGGGAACGCCTACAATGAGCAGTTCTTC; v_gene: TRBV5-5; d_gene: NA; j_gene: TRBJ2-1; abundance: NA
CDR3aa: CASSFDAGSEAFF; CDR3nt: TGTGCCAGCAGCTTCGACGCAGGGTCAGAAGCTTTCTTT; v_gene: TRBV7-3; d_gene: NA; j_gene: TRBJ1-1; abundance: NA
CDR3aa: CASSLGVAGNTIYF; CDR3nt: TGTGCCAGCAGCTTGGGGGTAGCAGGAAACACCATATATTTT; v_gene: TRBV5-6; d_gene: NA; j_gene: TRBJ1-3; abundance: NA
CDR3aa: CASTPATGPRPQHF; CDR3nt: TGTGCCAGCACCCCAGCAACAGGGCCACGGCCCCAGCATTTT; v_gene: TRBV28; d_gene: NA; j_gene: TRBJ1-5; abundance: few
CDR3aa: CASSFPQGAGNTIYF; CDR3nt: TGTGCCAGCAGCTTCCCGCAGGGGGCTGGAAACACCATATATTTT; v_gene: TRBV11-2; d_gene: TRBD1; j_gene: TRBJ1-3; abundance: NA
CDR3aa: CASPPYVRSSKRDTEAFF; CDR3nt: TGTGCCAGCCCCCCCTATGTAAGATCATCTAAGCGCGACACTGAAGCTTTCTTT; v_gene: TRBV28; d_gene: NA; j_gene: TRBJ1-1; abundance: NA